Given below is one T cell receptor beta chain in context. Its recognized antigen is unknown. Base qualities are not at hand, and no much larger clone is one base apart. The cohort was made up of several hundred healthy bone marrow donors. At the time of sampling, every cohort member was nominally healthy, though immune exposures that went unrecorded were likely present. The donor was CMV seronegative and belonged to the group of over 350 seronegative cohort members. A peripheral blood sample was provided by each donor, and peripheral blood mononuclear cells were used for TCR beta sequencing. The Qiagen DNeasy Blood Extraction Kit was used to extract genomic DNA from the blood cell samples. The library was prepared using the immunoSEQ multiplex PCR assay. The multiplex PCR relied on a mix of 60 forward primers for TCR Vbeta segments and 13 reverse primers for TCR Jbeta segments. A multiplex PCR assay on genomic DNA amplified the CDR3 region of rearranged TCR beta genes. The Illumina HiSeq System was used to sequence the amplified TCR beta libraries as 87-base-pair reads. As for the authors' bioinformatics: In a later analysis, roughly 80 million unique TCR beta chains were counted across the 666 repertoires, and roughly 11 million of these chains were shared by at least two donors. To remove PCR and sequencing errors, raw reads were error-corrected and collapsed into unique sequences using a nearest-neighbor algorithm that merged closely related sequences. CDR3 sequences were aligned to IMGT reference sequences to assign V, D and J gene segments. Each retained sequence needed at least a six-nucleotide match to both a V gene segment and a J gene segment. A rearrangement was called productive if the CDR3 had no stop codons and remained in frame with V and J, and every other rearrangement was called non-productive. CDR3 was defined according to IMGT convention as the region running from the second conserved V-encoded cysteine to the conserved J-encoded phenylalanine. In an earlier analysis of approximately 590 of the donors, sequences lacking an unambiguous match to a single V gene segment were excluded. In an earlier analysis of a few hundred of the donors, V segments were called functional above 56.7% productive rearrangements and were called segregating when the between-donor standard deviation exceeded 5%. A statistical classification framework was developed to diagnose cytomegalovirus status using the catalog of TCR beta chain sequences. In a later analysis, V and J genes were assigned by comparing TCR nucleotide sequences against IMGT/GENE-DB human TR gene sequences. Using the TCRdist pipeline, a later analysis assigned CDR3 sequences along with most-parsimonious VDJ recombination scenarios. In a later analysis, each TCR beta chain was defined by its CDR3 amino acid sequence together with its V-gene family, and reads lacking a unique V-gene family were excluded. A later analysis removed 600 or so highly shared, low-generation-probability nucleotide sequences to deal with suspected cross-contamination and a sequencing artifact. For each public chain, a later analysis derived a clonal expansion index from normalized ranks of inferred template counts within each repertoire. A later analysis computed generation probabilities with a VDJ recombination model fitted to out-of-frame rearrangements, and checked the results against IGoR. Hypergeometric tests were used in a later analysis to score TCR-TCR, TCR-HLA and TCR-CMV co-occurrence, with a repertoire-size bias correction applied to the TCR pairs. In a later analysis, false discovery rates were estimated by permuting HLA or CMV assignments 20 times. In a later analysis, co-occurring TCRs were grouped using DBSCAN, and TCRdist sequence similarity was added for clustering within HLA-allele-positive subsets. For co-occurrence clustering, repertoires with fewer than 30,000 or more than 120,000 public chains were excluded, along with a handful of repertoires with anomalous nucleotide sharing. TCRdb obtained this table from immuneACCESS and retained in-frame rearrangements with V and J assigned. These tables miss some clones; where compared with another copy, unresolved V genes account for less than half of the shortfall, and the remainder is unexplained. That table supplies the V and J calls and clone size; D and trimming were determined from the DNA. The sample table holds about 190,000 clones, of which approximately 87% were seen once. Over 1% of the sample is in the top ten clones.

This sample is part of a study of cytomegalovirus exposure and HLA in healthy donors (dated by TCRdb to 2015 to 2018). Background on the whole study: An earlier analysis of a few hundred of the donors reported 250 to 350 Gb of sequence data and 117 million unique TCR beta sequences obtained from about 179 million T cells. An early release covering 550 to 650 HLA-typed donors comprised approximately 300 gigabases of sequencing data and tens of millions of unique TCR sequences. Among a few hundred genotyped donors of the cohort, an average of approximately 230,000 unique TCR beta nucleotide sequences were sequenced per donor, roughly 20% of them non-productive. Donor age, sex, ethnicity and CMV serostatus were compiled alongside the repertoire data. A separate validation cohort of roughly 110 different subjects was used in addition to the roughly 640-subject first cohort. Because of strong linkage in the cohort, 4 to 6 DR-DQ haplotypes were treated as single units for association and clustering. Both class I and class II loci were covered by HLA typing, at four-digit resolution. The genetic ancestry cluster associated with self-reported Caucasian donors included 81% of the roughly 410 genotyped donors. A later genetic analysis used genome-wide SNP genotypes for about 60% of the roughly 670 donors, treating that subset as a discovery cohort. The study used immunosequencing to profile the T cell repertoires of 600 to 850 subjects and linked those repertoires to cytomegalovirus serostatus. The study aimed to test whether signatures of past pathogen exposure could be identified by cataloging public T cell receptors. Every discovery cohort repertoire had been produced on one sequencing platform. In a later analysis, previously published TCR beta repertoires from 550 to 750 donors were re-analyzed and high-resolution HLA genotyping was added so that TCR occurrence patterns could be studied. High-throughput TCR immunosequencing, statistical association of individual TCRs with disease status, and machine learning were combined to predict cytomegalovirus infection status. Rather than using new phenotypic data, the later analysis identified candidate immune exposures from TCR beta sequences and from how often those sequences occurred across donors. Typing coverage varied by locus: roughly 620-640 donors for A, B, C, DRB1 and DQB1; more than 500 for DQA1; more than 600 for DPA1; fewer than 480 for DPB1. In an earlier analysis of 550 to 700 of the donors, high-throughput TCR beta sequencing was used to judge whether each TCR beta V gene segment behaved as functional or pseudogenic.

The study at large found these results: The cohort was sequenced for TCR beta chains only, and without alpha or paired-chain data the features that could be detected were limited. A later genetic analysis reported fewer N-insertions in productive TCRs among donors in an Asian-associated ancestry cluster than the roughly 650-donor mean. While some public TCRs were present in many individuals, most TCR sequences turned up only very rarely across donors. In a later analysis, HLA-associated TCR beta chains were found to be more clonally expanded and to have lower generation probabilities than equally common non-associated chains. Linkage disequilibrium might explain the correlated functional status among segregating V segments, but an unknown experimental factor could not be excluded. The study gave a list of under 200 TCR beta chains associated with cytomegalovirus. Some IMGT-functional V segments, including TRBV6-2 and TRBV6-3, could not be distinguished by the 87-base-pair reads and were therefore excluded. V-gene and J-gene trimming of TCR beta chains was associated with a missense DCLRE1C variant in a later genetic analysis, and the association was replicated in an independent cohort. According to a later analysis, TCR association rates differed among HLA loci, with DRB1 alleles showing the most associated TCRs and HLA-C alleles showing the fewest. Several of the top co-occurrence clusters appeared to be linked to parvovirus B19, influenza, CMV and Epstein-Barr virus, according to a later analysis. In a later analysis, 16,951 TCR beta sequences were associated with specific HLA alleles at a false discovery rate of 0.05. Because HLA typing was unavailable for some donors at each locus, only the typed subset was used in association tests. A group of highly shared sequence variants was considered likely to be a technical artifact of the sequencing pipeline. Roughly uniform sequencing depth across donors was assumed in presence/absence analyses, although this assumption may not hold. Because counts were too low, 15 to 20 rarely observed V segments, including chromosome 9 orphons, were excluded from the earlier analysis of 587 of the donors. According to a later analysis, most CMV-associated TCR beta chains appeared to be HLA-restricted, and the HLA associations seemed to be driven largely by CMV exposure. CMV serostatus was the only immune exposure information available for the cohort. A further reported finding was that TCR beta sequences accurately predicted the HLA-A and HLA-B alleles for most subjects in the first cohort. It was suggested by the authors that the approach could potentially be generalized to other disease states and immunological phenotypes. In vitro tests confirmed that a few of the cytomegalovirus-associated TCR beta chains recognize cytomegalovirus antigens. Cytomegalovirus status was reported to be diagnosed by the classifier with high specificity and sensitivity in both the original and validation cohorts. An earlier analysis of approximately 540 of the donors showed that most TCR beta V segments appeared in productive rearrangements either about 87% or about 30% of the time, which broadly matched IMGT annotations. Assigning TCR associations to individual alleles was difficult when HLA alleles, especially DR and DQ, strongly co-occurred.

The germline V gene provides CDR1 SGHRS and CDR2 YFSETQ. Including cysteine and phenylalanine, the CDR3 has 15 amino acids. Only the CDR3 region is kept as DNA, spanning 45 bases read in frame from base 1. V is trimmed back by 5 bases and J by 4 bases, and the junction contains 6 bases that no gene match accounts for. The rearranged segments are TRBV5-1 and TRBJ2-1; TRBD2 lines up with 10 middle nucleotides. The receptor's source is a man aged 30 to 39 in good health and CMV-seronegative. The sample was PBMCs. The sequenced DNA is TGCGCCAGCAGACCCGGGACTAGCGCATACAATGAGCAGTTCTTC. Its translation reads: CASRPGTSAYNEQFF.